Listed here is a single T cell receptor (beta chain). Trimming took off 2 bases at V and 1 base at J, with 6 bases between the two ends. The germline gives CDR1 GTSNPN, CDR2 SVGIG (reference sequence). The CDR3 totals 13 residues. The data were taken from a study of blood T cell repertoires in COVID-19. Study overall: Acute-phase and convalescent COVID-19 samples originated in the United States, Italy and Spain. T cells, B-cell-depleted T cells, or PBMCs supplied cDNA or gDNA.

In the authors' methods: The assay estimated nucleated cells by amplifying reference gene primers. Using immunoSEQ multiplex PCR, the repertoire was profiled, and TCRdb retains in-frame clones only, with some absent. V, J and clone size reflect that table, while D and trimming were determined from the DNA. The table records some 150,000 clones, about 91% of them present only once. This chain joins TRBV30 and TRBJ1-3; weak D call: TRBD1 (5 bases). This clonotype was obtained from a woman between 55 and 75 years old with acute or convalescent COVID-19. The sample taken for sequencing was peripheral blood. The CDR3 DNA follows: TGTGCCTGGAGTAGGGGTTCTGGAAACACCATATATTTT. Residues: CAWSRGSGNTIYF. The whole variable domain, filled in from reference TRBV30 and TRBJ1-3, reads SQTIHQWPATLVQPVGSPLSLECTVEGTSNPNLYWYRQAAGRGLQLLFYSVGIGQISSEVPQNLSASRPQDRQFILSSKKLLLSDSGFYLCAWSRGSGNTIYFGEGSWLTVV.